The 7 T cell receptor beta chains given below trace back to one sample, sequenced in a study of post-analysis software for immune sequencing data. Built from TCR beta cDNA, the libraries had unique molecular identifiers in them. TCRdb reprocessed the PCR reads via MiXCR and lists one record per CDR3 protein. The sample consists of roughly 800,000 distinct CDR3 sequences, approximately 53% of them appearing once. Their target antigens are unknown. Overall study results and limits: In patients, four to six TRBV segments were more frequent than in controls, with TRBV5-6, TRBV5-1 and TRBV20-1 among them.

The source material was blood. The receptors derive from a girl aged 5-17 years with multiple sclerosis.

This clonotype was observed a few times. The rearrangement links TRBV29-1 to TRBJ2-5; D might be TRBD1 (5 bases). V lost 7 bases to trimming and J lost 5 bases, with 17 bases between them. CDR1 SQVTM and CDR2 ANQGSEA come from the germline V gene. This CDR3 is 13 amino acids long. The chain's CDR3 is CSADGSPGETQYF. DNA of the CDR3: TGCAGCGCCGACGGCAGTCCAGGGGAGACCCAGTACTTC.

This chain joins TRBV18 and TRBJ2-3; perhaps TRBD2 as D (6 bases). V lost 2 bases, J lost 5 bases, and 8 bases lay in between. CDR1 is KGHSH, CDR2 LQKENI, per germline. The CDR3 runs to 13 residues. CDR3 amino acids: CASSPAEGDTQYF. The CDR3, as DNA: TGTGCCAGCTCACCAGCGGAGGGAGATACGCAGTATTTT.

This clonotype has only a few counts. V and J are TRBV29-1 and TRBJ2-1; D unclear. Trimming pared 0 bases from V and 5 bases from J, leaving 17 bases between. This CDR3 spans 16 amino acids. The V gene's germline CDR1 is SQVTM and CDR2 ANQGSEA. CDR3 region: CSVEDLWRNSNNEQFF. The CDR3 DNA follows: TGCAGCGTTGAAGATCTGTGGCGGAACAGTAACAATGAGCAGTTCTTC.

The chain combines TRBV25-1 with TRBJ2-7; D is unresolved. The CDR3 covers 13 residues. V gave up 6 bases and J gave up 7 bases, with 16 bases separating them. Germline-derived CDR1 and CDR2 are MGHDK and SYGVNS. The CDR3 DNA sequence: TGTGCCAGCAGGTACTACCGAAAGGGTGAGCAGTACTTC. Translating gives CASRYYRKGEQYF.

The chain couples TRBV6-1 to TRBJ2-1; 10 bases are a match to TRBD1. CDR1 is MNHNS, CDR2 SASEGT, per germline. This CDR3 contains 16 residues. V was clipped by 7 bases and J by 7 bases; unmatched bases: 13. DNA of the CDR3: TGTGCCAGCACCTTCCGAAGGGGACAGGGGTTTAATGAGCAGTTCTTC. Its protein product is CASTFRRGQGFNEQFF.

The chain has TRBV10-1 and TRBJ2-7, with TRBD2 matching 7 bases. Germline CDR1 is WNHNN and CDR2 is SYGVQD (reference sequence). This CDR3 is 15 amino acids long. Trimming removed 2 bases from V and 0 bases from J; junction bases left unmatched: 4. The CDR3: CASSEGSSGSYEQYF. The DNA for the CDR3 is TGCGCCAGCAGTGAGGGGTCTAGCGGCTCCTACGAGCAGTACTTC.

The CDR3 loop reads CASSLGGFGRANVLTF. CDR3 in DNA: TGTGCCAGCAGCTTGGGAGGGTTTGGACGGGCCAACGTCCTGACTTTC. This sequence joins TRBV5-5 and TRBJ2-6; weak D call: TRBD2 (5 bases). Between the trimmed V and J ends, which lost 0 bases and 5 bases, there was a span of 12 bases. The CDR3 is made up of 16 amino acids. From germline, CDR1 is SGHKS and CDR2 YYEKEE (reference sequence).